This TCR beta chain comes out of a study of STAT5B mutations in CD4+ large granular lymphocyte leukemia. Notes on the study in general: Top patient clones used TRBV06 genes more often: 8/27 versus 2/35 in controls. CD4-sorted patient repertoires seemed more clonal than healthy CD4+ repertoires. No patients shared main leukemic clonotypes, though roughly 23% appeared at low frequency elsewhere.

Under the authors' procedure: The detection floor for productive clonotype frequency was 2.59 x 10-5. The protocol was immunoSEQ multiplex PCR, while the TCRdb copy is restricted to in-frame clones and leaves out a portion. The D gene and trimming were derived from the DNA, and the V and J assignments and clone size from that table. The sample comprises fewer than 50,000 clones, 70% to 80% of which are singletons, and around 0.5% rests with the top ten. V lost 3 bases and J lost 6; bases outside the gene matches: 14. CDR3 size: 18 residues. Germline CDR1 and CDR2: KGHSH and LQKENI. Regarding this clone: Its antigen is still unknown.

The chain employs TRBV18 and TRBJ2-1; 10 bases map to TRBD1. The sequenced sample consisted of CD4+ T cells from blood buffy coats. The receptor's source is a human donor in good health. The CDR3 is CASSPKGTGTGEGNEQFF. The CDR3, as DNA: TGTGCCAGCTCACCCAAAGGGACCGGGACAGGGGAAGGCAATGAGCAGTTCTTC.